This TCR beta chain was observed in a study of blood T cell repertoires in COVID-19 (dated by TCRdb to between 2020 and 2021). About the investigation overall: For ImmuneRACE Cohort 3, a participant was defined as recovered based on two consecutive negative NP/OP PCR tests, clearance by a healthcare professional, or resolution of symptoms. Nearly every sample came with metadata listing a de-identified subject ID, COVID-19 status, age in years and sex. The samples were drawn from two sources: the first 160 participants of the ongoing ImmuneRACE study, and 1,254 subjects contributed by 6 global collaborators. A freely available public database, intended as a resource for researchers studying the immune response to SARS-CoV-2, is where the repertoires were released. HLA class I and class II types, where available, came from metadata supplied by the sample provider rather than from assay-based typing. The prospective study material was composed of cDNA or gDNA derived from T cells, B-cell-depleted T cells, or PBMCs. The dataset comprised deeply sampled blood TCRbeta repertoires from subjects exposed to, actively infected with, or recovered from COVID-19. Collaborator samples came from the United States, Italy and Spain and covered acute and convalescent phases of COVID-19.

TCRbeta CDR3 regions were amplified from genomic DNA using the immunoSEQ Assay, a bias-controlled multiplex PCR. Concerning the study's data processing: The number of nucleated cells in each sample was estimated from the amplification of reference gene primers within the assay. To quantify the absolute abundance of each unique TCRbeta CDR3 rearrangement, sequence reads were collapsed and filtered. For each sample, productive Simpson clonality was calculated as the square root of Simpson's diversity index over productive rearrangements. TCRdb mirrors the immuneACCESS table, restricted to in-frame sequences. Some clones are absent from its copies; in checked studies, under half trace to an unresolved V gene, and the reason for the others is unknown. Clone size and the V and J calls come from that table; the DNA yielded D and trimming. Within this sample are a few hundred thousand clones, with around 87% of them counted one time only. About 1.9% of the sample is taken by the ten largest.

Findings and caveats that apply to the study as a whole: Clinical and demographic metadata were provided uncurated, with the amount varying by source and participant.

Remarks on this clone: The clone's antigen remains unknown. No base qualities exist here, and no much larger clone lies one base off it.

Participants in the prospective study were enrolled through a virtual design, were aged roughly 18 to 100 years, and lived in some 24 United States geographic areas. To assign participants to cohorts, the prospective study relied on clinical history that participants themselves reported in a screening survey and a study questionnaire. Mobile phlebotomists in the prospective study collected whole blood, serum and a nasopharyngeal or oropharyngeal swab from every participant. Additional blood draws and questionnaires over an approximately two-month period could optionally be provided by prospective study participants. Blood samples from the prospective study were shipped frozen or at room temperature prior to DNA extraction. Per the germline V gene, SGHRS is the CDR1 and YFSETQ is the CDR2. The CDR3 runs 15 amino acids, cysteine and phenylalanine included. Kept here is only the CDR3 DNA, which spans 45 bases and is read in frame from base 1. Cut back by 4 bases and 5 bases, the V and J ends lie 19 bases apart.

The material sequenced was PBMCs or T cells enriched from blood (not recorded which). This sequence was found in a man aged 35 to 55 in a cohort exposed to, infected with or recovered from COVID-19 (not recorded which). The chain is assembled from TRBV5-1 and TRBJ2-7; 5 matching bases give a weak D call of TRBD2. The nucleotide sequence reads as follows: TGCGCCAGCAGCCCACGGACTCGGCTGGGCGACGAGCAGTACTTC. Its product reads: CASSPRTRLGDEQYF.